A selection of T cell receptor beta chains follows, all from one sample in a study of blood T cell repertoires in COVID-19. Profiled with immunoSEQ multiplex PCR; TCRdb holds only in-frame clones, not every one. The repertoire consists of roughly 250,000 clones, with approximately 92% occurring once and the leading ten covering about 2.5%. The sequenced sample was peripheral blood. The source is a person aged 18-35 years with COVID-19, enrolled during active disease. Both conserved end residues are part of each CDR3. The D gene is left open where the match is weak. The size entry is marked missing in some rows and otherwise reads once, few, many or a size class.

j_call: TRBJ2-6
d_call: -
v_call: TRBV19
clone_size: -
cdr3_aa: CASSPGRANVLTF
cdr3_nt: TGTGCCAGTAGCCCAGGTAGGGCCAACGTCCTGACTTTC

j_call: TRBJ2-7
d_call: TRBD1
v_call: TRBV10-1
clone_size: few
cdr3_aa: CASSKDRGPFYEQYF
cdr3_nt: TGCGCCAGCAGTAAGGACAGGGGGCCTTTCTACGAGCAGTACTTC

j_call: TRBJ2-3
d_call: TRBD1
v_call: TRBV29-1
clone_size: -
cdr3_aa: CSVSGQGADTQYF
cdr3_nt: TGCAGCGTTTCTGGACAGGGGGCGGATACGCAGTATTTT

j_call: TRBJ2-5
d_call: -
v_call: TRBV19
clone_size: -
cdr3_aa: CASSATKTGTQYF
cdr3_nt: TGTGCCAGTAGTGCTACAAAGACGGGGACCCAGTACTTC

j_call: TRBJ1-5
d_call: TRBD1
v_call: TRBV28
clone_size: -
cdr3_aa: CASSRQGSNQPQHF
cdr3_nt: TGTGCCAGCAGTAGACAGGGTAGCAATCAGCCCCAGCATTTT

j_call: TRBJ2-1
d_call: -
v_call: TRBV9
clone_size: -
cdr3_aa: CASSVGTGPYNEQFF
cdr3_nt: TGTGCCAGCAGCGTAGGTACAGGGCCCTACAATGAGCAGTTCTTC

j_call: TRBJ2-1
d_call: -
v_call: TRBV6-5
clone_size: -
cdr3_aa: CASSNYPRGYNEQFF
cdr3_nt: TGTGCCAGCAGTAATTACCCCCGGGGGTACAATGAGCAGTTCTTC

j_call: TRBJ2-7
d_call: -
v_call: TRBV5-1
clone_size: -
cdr3_aa: CASSVTGSLGPYEQYF
cdr3_nt: TGCGCCAGCAGCGTTACCGGGTCCCTGGGGCCCTACGAGCAGTACTTC

j_call: TRBJ2-3
d_call: TRBD2
v_call: TRBV19
clone_size: -
cdr3_aa: CASSSIAGGPGDTQYF
cdr3_nt: TGTGCCAGTAGTTCAATAGCGGGAGGGCCCGGAGATACGCAGTATTTT

j_call: TRBJ1-4
d_call: TRBD1
v_call: TRBV6-5
clone_size: -
cdr3_aa: CASSWGQQNEKLFF
cdr3_nt: TGTGCCAGCAGTTGGGGACAGCAGAATGAAAAACTGTTTTTT

j_call: TRBJ1-1
d_call: -
v_call: TRBV6-5
clone_size: -
cdr3_aa: CASIDSPNTEAFF
cdr3_nt: TGTGCCAGCATCGACTCCCCGAACACTGAAGCTTTCTTT

j_call: TRBJ1-1
d_call: -
v_call: TRBV7-3
clone_size: once
cdr3_aa: CASSLTRTLNTEAFF
cdr3_nt: TGTGCCAGCAGCTTAACGAGGACATTGAACACTGAAGCTTTCTTT

j_call: TRBJ2-7
d_call: TRBD2
v_call: TRBV6-2/TRBV6-3
clone_size: -
cdr3_aa: CASSLGLAAYEQYF
cdr3_nt: TGTGCCAGCAGTTTGGGACTAGCGGCCTACGAGCAGTACTTC

j_call: TRBJ2-7
d_call: -
v_call: TRBV2
clone_size: few
cdr3_aa: CASSEDSNEQYF
cdr3_nt: TGTGCCAGCAGTGAGGACAGTAACGAGCAGTACTTC

j_call: TRBJ1-1
d_call: -
v_call: TRBV27
clone_size: few
cdr3_aa: CASSRGDRNTEAFF
cdr3_nt: TGTGCCAGCAGTAGGGGTGACCGGAACACTGAAGCTTTCTTT

j_call: TRBJ2-2
d_call: TRBD2
v_call: TRBV11-3
clone_size: -
cdr3_aa: CASSFGLAGVAGELFF
cdr3_nt: TGTGCCAGCAGCTTCGGACTAGCGGGAGTGGCCGGGGAGCTGTTTTTT

j_call: TRBJ2-5
d_call: -
v_call: TRBV18
clone_size: -
cdr3_aa: CASSPETWVQETQYF
cdr3_nt: TGTGCCAGCTCACCAGAGACATGGGTCCAAGAGACCCAGTACTTC

j_call: TRBJ2-7
d_call: TRBD2
v_call: TRBV4-3
clone_size: -
cdr3_aa: CASSRRTSGSYEQYF
cdr3_nt: TGCGCCAGCAGCCGACGGACTAGCGGCTCCTACGAGCAGTACTTC

j_call: TRBJ1-6
d_call: -
v_call: TRBV21-1
clone_size: -
cdr3_aa: CASSNTGPLNSPLHF
cdr3_nt: TGTGCCAGCAGCAACACAGGTCCTCTTAATTCACCCCTCCACTTT

j_call: TRBJ2-7
d_call: TRBD1
v_call: TRBV7-2
clone_size: -
cdr3_aa: CASRNSGGSYEQYF
cdr3_nt: TGTGCCAGCAGGAATTCAGGGGGCTCGTACGAGCAGTACTTC

j_call: TRBJ1-2
d_call: -
v_call: TRBV5-6
clone_size: -
cdr3_aa: CASSLGITESYGYTF
cdr3_nt: TGTGCCAGCAGCTTGGGTATTACGGAGTCCTATGGCTACACCTTC

j_call: TRBJ2-1
d_call: -
v_call: TRBV11-2
clone_size: once
cdr3_aa: CASSLEVGAPYDEQFF
cdr3_nt: TGTGCCAGCAGCTTAGAAGTAGGGGCTCCTTACGATGAGCAGTTCTTC

j_call: TRBJ2-7
d_call: TRBD2
v_call: TRBV6-6
clone_size: -
cdr3_aa: CASSYPGTTILYF
cdr3_nt: TGTGCCAGCAGTTACCCCGGGACTACCATCTTGTACTTC

j_call: TRBJ1-1
d_call: -
v_call: TRBV7-9
clone_size: once
cdr3_aa: CASSKQEDTEAFF
cdr3_nt: TGTGCCAGCAGCAAACAGGAAGACACTGAAGCTTTCTTT

j_call: TRBJ2-7
d_call: -
v_call: TRBV6-5
clone_size: -
cdr3_aa: CASRASSYEQYF
cdr3_nt: TGTGCCAGCAGAGCGAGCTCCTACGAGCAGTACTTC

j_call: TRBJ1-4
d_call: -
v_call: TRBV10-1
clone_size: -
cdr3_aa: CASSDSTDGSRECTTNEKLFF
cdr3_nt: TGCGCCAGCAGTGATTCTACGGACGGCTCGCGGGAATGTACAACTAATGAAAAACTGTTTTTT

j_call: TRBJ2-7
d_call: -
v_call: TRBV27
clone_size: -
cdr3_aa: CASSLRGGLPSEQYF
cdr3_nt: TGTGCCAGCAGTTTGCGCGGTGGCCTCCCCTCCGAGCAGTACTTC

j_call: TRBJ2-7
d_call: TRBD2
v_call: TRBV10-3
clone_size: -
cdr3_aa: CAISGLAGSYEQYF
cdr3_nt: TGTGCCATCAGTGGGCTAGCGGGGTCCTACGAGCAGTACTTC

j_call: TRBJ2-7
d_call: -
v_call: TRBV6-5
clone_size: -
cdr3_aa: CASRPRGASTYEQYF
cdr3_nt: TGTGCCAGCAGGCCGCGTGGGGCATCCACCTACGAGCAGTACTTC

j_call: TRBJ1-1
d_call: -
v_call: TRBV12-3/TRBV12-4
clone_size: -
cdr3_aa: CASSLRGFTEAFF
cdr3_nt: TGTGCCAGCAGTTTGCGGGGCTTCACTGAAGCTTTCTTT

j_call: TRBJ2-7
d_call: TRBD2
v_call: TRBV6-1
clone_size: -
cdr3_aa: CASSEGLAGARSFYEQYF
cdr3_nt: TGTGCCAGCAGTGAAGGACTAGCGGGAGCAAGAAGTTTCTACGAGCAGTACTTC

j_call: TRBJ1-4
d_call: -
v_call: TRBV2
clone_size: -
cdr3_aa: CASSAEGTENEKLFF
cdr3_nt: TGTGCCAGCAGTGCAGAGGGTACAGAAAATGAAAAACTGTTTTTT

j_call: TRBJ2-4
d_call: TRBD2
v_call: TRBV5-4
clone_size: -
cdr3_aa: CASSLTGTSGNIQYF
cdr3_nt: TGTGCCAGCAGCTTGACTGGGACTAGCGGAAACATTCAGTACTTC

j_call: TRBJ2-7
d_call: -
v_call: TRBV4-1
clone_size: -
cdr3_aa: CASSQATDSSSYEQYF
cdr3_nt: TGCGCCAGCAGCCAAGCCACAGACAGTTCCTCCTACGAGCAGTACTTC

j_call: TRBJ1-1
d_call: TRBD1
v_call: TRBV6-1
clone_size: -
cdr3_aa: CASSEAPGGVMNTEAFF
cdr3_nt: TGTGCCAGCAGTGAAGCGCCAGGGGGAGTCATGAACACTGAAGCTTTCTTT

j_call: TRBJ1-3
d_call: TRBD1
v_call: TRBV6-5
clone_size: -
cdr3_aa: CAIHTGGLGGNTIYF
cdr3_nt: TGTGCCATCCATACAGGGGGCTTGGGTGGAAACACCATATATTTT

j_call: TRBJ1-5
d_call: TRBD1
v_call: TRBV2
clone_size: -
cdr3_aa: CASSGQGVDSNQPQHF
cdr3_nt: TGTGCCAGCAGCGGACAGGGGGTGGATAGCAATCAGCCCCAGCATTTT

j_call: TRBJ1-1
d_call: TRBD1
v_call: TRBV28
clone_size: -
cdr3_aa: CASSAGGSEAFF
cdr3_nt: TGTGCCAGCAGCGCAGGGGGTTCTGAAGCTTTCTTT

j_call: TRBJ1-1
d_call: -
v_call: TRBV2
clone_size: -
cdr3_aa: CASIRERNTEAFF
cdr3_nt: TGTGCCAGCATTCGGGAACGGAACACTGAAGCTTTCTTT

j_call: TRBJ2-7
d_call: -
v_call: TRBV6-2/TRBV6-3
clone_size: -
cdr3_aa: CASSQHLGSEQYF
cdr3_nt: TGTGCCAGCAGCCAGCACCTCGGGAGCGAGCAGTACTTC

j_call: TRBJ1-2
d_call: TRBD1
v_call: TRBV5-4
clone_size: -
cdr3_aa: CASSHGQVQGYTF
cdr3_nt: TGTGCCAGCAGCCATGGACAGGTACAAGGCTACACCTTC

j_call: TRBJ2-1
d_call: TRBD2
v_call: TRBV13
clone_size: -
cdr3_aa: CASSSGPGLAINEQFF
cdr3_nt: TGTGCCAGCAGCTCCGGGCCGGGACTAGCGATCAATGAGCAGTTCTTC

j_call: TRBJ2-1
d_call: TRBD2
v_call: TRBV7-9
clone_size: -
cdr3_aa: CASSTQRDSYNEQFF
cdr3_nt: TGTGCCAGCAGCACCCAGCGGGACTCCTACAATGAGCAGTTCTTC

j_call: TRBJ1-1
d_call: -
v_call: TRBV6-5
clone_size: -
cdr3_aa: CASSSVGTNTEAFF
cdr3_nt: TGTGCCAGCAGTTCGGTGGGCACGAACACTGAAGCTTTCTTT

j_call: TRBJ2-7
d_call: TRBD2
v_call: TRBV6-5
clone_size: -
cdr3_aa: CASTPGLAGYEQYF
cdr3_nt: TGTGCCAGCACCCCGGGACTAGCGGGATACGAGCAGTACTTC

j_call: TRBJ2-5
d_call: TRBD1
v_call: TRBV28
clone_size: -
cdr3_aa: CASSPRQGKETQYF
cdr3_nt: TGTGCCAGCAGTCCACGACAGGGAAAAGAGACCCAGTACTTC

j_call: TRBJ2-2
d_call: -
v_call: TRBV9
clone_size: -
cdr3_aa: CASSVVSSPTGELFF
cdr3_nt: TGTGCCAGCAGCGTAGTCTCGAGCCCCACCGGGGAGCTGTTTTTT

j_call: TRBJ1-2
d_call: TRBD1
v_call: TRBV7-9
clone_size: -
cdr3_aa: CASDDRVDRYTF
cdr3_nt: TGTGCCAGTGACGACAGGGTTGATCGCTACACCTTC

j_call: TRBJ2-2
d_call: -
v_call: TRBV28
clone_size: -
cdr3_aa: CASSSPWTANTGELFF
cdr3_nt: TGTGCCAGCAGTTCCCCTTGGACAGCGAACACCGGGGAGCTGTTTTTT

j_call: TRBJ2-7
d_call: TRBD2
v_call: TRBV2
clone_size: -
cdr3_aa: CASGFGLASSSYEQYF
cdr3_nt: TGTGCCAGCGGCTTTGGACTAGCTTCCAGCTCCTACGAGCAGTACTTC

j_call: TRBJ1-1
d_call: -
v_call: TRBV18
clone_size: once
cdr3_aa: CASSPPGRGNTEAFF
cdr3_nt: TGTGCCAGCTCACCACCGGGCAGGGGCAACACTGAAGCTTTCTTT

j_call: TRBJ1-6
d_call: TRBD1
v_call: TRBV19
clone_size: -
cdr3_aa: CASSGQGNSPLHF
cdr3_nt: TGTGCCAGTAGTGGACAGGGTAATTCACCCCTCCACTTT

j_call: TRBJ1-6
d_call: -
v_call: TRBV7-2
clone_size: few
cdr3_aa: CASSLLRGVNSPLHF
cdr3_nt: TGTGCCAGCAGCTTGCTCCGCGGGGTAAATTCACCCCTCCACTTT

j_call: TRBJ2-3
d_call: -
v_call: TRBV7-9
clone_size: -
cdr3_aa: CASSHGDFNLGTQYF
cdr3_nt: TGTGCCAGCAGTCATGGGGACTTTAATCTTGGTACGCAGTATTTT

j_call: TRBJ1-4
d_call: -
v_call: TRBV15
clone_size: -
cdr3_aa: CATSRTGNEKLFF
cdr3_nt: TGTGCCACCAGCAGAACGGGTAACGAAAAACTGTTTTTT

j_call: TRBJ2-7
d_call: -
v_call: TRBV5-1
clone_size: -
cdr3_aa: CASSLVQGYEQYF
cdr3_nt: TGCGCCAGCAGCTTGGTACAGGGTTACGAGCAGTACTTC

j_call: TRBJ1-6
d_call: -
v_call: TRBV2
clone_size: few
cdr3_aa: CASTGAAKNSPLHF
cdr3_nt: TGTGCCAGCACTGGCGCGGCTAAAAATTCACCCCTCCACTTT

j_call: TRBJ2-7
d_call: TRBD2
v_call: TRBV25-1
clone_size: -
cdr3_aa: CASSESLTGLSYEQYF
cdr3_nt: TGTGCCAGCAGTGAATCGCTTACGGGACTATCCTACGAGCAGTACTTC

j_call: TRBJ2-7
d_call: -
v_call: TRBV28
clone_size: -
cdr3_aa: CASSLEGREQYF
cdr3_nt: TGTGCCAGCAGTTTGGAGGGGCGCGAGCAGTACTTC

j_call: TRBJ2-7
d_call: -
v_call: TRBV5-6
clone_size: -
cdr3_aa: CASSLFGDEQYF
cdr3_nt: TGTGCCAGCAGCTTATTCGGGGACGAGCAGTACTTC